This TCR beta chain was sequenced during a study of blood T cell repertoires in COVID-19. The CDR3 is 15 amino acids. CDR1 is MNHEY, CDR2 SVGAGI, per germline. Trimming cost V 2 bases and J 0 bases, with 10 bases left between them. The study recruited people aged about 18 to 90 years across 20 to 30 US areas. Cohort 3 donors counted as recovered after two negative PCRs, clearance, or resolved symptoms. Produced via immunoSEQ multiplex PCR; TCRdb's table is partial and in-frame only. The table lists roughly 500,000 clones, about nine tenths of them singletons. The chain combines TRBV6-5 with TRBJ1-1; D is undetermined. This TCR was recovered from a woman in her sixties who had recovered from COVID-19. Sequencing used PBMCs or T cells enriched from blood (not recorded which). Here the CDR3 DNA reads TGTGCCAGCAGTTACCGGGGAGCTATGAACACTGAAGCTTTCTTT. It is translated as CASSYRGAMNTEAFF.